The clone carrying this T cell receptor beta chain has just a few counts. What it binds is not known. The entry originates in a study of cytomegalovirus exposure and HLA in healthy donors. Findings of the study overall: HLA alleles showed associations with 15,000 to 20,000 TCR beta sequences in a later analysis, at a 0.05 false discovery rate. Reportedly, HLA-A and HLA-B alleles of most subjects were accurately predicted from TCR beta. A later analysis showed HLA-associated TCR beta chains outstripping equally common others in clonal expansion. The authors enumerated around 150 TCR beta chains as linked to cytomegalovirus.

There are 15 residues in the CDR3. CDR1 SNHLY and CDR2 FYNNEI come from the germline V gene. J lost 4 bases, V lost 5 bases, and 6 bases had no gene match. The study ran its PCR with 60 Vbeta and 13 Jbeta primers. The protocol was immunoSEQ multiplex PCR, while the TCRdb copy is restricted to in-frame clones and leaves out a portion. Among about 130,000 clones, 80% were seen once, and the ten largest hold roughly 3.5%. The origin of this receptor is a male donor in good health and CMV-seronegative. Sequencing was done on a sample of PBMCs. V and J are TRBV2 and TRBJ2-5; TRBD1 aligns across 11 bases. In DNA form, the CDR3 reads TGTGCCAGCAGTTACTACGGGACAGGGGGAGAGACCCAGTACTTC. Translation gives CASSYYGTGGETQYF.